This TCR beta chain stems from a study of response to subunit inactivated influenza vaccine (dated by TCRdb to the late 2010s). The study in broad terms: Deep quantitative profiling of the T cell receptor repertoire was used in the study to follow responses to a trivalent subunit inactivated influenza vaccine.

As to this clonotype: What this receptor recognizes is not known. Base-call qualities are not available, and no considerably larger clone is one nucleotide away.

Unmatched junction bases come to 12, with V trimmed by 5 bases and J by 3 bases. Counted from cysteine to phenylalanine, this CDR3 has 15 amino acids. Of all the DNA, just the CDR3 is kept, 45 bases in frame from base 1. From a lookup of the germline V gene (reference sequence), CDR1 and CDR2 are DFQATT and SNEGSKA. What the work shows at the level of the full study, not this receptor alone: It was suggested by the authors that each seasonal influenza vaccination may recruit only a limited number of new T cells.

Libraries were built with RT-PCR. Instrument used: Illumina HiSeq 2500. The raw public reads went through TCRdb reprocessing: fastp at Q25, MiXCR clone calling, in-frame beta chains kept. Entries are consolidated by CDR3 protein sequence, retaining the most common genes and DNA. The sample data list around 600,000 distinct CDR3 sequences, and about 11% of these were observed just once. Clones ranked in the top ten supply about 11% of the sample. These data are also associated with another study on T cells expressing NK-cell markers. According to the second study: 5'RACE template switching, by which a universal primer site and unique molecular identifiers were added, was used to make TCR beta cDNA libraries. In sorted CD3+CD56+NKG2C+, CD3+CD56+NKG2C- and CD3+CD56-NKG2C+ T-cell subsets from several donors, TCR beta-chain repertoires were profiled. Seven of the eight sequenced donors were HCMV-seropositive and one was HCMV-seronegative. In several experiments an anti-gammadeltaTCR antibody was added to restrict sorting to alphabetaTCR-expressing T cells. In six donors, the dominant CD3+CD56+NKG2C+ clonotypes were among the top 10 CD8+ clonotypes and accounted for about 1.0-7.5% of CD8+ T cells. Those dominant clonotypes were again the most abundant among CD3+CD56-NKG2C+ cells in a handful of donors, at roughly 25-60.1%. Whether the expanded NKG2C-expressing T cell clones were specific for HCMV antigens remained unclear. The eight sequenced donors were randomly selected healthy volunteers, three men and five women. HCMV serostatus was determined by detecting HCMV-specific IgG in serum with a commercial ELISA kit. Peripheral blood mononuclear cells were isolated from blood by Ficoll density gradient centrifugation. For roughly six donors, bulk peripheral blood T-cell repertoires were additionally sequenced from unsorted PBMC. Priming for cDNA synthesis came from the TCR beta constant segment, and two successive PCR amplification steps followed. Libraries were sequenced as 2 x 150 bp reads on Illumina HiSeq 2000/2500, MiSeq or NextSeq. Reads were demultiplexed and grouped by UMI with MIGEC, and clonotypes were assembled and quantified with MiTCR. To exclude erroneous sequences, only TCR cDNA sequences supported by at least two reads were retained. The tcR package was used for downstream repertoire analysis, with clonotypes matched between fractions based on CDR3 nucleotide sequence plus V segment. VDJmatch was used to annotate antigen specificity against VDJdb, with one amino acid substitution in CDR3 permitted.

Recombination joined TRBV20-1 with TRBJ2-7; TRBD1 aligns with 8 central bases. The sequence was obtained from a man between 45 and 60 years old who received an inactivated influenza vaccine. Donor details come from another sample of the same person, matched by shared clones. The sequencing used PBMCs from blood, collected on the day of vaccination. The DNA reads as follows: TGCAGTGCTCTAGCCCAGACAGGGGTGATCTACGAGCAGTACTTC. Its amino acids are CSALAQTGVIYEQYF.